Following are 5 T cell receptor beta chains from one sample sequenced in a study of blood T cell repertoires in COVID-19. Repertoires were generated with immunoSEQ multiplex PCR, while TCRdb's copy carries only in-frame clones and drops some. Among 90,000 to 150,000 clones listed, approximately 80% were seen once. The specimen was peripheral blood. Receptors were obtained from a human donor in a cohort sampled during active COVID-19.

CDR3 loop: CASHTRDRGSYNEQFF. The CDR3 coding sequence is TGTGCCAGCCATACTCGCGACAGGGGTAGCTACAATGAGCAGTTCTTC. The chain recombines TRBV27 with TRBJ2-1, with 8 positions matching TRBD1. The CDR3 loop spans 16 amino acids. V gave up 8 bases and J gave up 3 bases; unmatched junction bases: 12. Germline V CDR1 and CDR2: MNHEY, SMNVEV (reference sequence).

The chain employs TRBV15 and TRBJ1-1; D is perhaps TRBD1 (5 bases). Germline loops: CDR1 LNHNV, CDR2 YYDKDF (reference sequence). The CDR3 loop spans 15 amino acids. V dropped 2 bases and J dropped 11 bases, with 21 bases sitting between them. The DNA of the CDR3 is TGTGCCACCAGCAGACCTGGAGGTAGCGGGACTGGGGCTTTCTTT. It codes for CATSRPGGSGTGAFF. The full variable domain, rest sourced from reference TRBV15 and TRBJ1-1, is DAMVIQNPRYQVTQFGKPVTLSCSQTLNHNVMYWYQQKSSQAPKLLFHYYDKDFNNEADTPDNFQSRRPNTSFCFLDIRSPGLGDTAMYLCATSRPGGSGTGAFFGQGTRLTVV.

This clone was recorded only once. The chain joins TRBV28 to TRBJ1-1; perhaps TRBD1 as D (6 bases). Germline loops: CDR1 MDHEN, CDR2 SYDVKM. The CDR3 is made up of 16 amino acids. V was pared by 3 bases and J by 9 bases, with 23 bases between. CDR3 sequence (DNA): TGTGCCAGCAGTTTCAGTCTCGGGCCGACAGGTAGTAAAGCTTTCTTT. It specifies CASSFSLGPTGSKAFF.

The chain has TRBV18 and TRBJ1-3, with TRBD1 identical over 8 bases. V trimming: 3 bases; J trimming: 4 bases; junction bases outside the gene matches: 11. The CDR3 consists of 17 residues. Germline CDR1 is KGHSH and CDR2 is LQKENI. DNA for the CDR3: TGTGCCAGCTCACCTCGAACGGCAGGGGGCGGCGGAAACACCATATATTTT. Encoded protein: CASSPRTAGGGGNTIYF.

This sequence joins TRBV2 and TRBJ2-6; 10 bases fit TRBD1. With 5 bases clipped from V and 3 bases from J, the junction kept 7 bases outside the gene matches. The CDR3 runs 17 residues. Per the germline V gene, CDR1 is SNHLY and CDR2 is FYNNEI. The CDR3 DNA sequence: TGTGCCAGCAGTCCGAGACAGGGGGCTTATGGGGCCAACGTCCTGACTTTC. Protein: CASSPRQGAYGANVLTF.